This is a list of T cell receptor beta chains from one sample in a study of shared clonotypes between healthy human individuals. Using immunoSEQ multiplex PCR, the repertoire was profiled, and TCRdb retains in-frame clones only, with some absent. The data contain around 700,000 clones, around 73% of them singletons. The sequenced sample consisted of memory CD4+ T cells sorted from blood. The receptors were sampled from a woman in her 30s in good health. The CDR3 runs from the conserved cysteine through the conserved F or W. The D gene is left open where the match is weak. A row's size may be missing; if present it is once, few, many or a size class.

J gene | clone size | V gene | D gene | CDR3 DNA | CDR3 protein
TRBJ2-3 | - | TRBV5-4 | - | TGTGCCAGCAGCCTCTCCGGGGGAGTTGGCGTAGATACGCAGTATTTT | CASSLSGGVGVDTQYF
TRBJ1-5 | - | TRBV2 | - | TGTGCCAGCACCCGGCGGAATAGCAATCAGCCCCAGCATTTT | CASTRRNSNQPQHF
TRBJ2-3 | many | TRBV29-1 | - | TGCAGCGTTGTAGGGGTTGAAACAGATACGCAGTATTTT | CSVVGVETDTQYF
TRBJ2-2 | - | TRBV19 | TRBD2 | TGTGCCAGTACTAAGGGACTAGCGGGGGGTACCGGGGAGCTGTTTTTT | CASTKGLAGGTGELFF
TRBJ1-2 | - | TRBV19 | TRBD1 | TGTGCCAGTAGTATAGTGGACAGGCGAGGCTATGGCTACACCTTC | CASSIVDRRGYGYTF
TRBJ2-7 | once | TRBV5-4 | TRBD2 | TGTGCCAGCAGCCAGGGGCTAGCGGGCCGCGAGCAGTACTTC | CASSQGLAGREQYF
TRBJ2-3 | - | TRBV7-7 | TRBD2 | TGTGCCAGCAGCTCAAGCGGGGGCACAGATACGCAGTATTTT | CASSSSGGTDTQYF
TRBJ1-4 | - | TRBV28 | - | TGTGCCAGCCGCGGGGAAAAACTGTTTTTT | CASRGEKLFF
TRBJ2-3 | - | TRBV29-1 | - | TGCAGCGTTGAGTTTAGCACAGATACGCAGTATTTT | CSVEFSTDTQYF
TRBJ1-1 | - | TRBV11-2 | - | TGTGCCAGCAGCTTAGTTACCGGCGGTGGAGCTTTCTTT | CASSLVTGGGAFF
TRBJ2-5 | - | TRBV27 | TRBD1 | TGTGCCAGCAGTTCGTACAGGGGACGAGAGACCCAGTACTTC | CASSSYRGRETQYF
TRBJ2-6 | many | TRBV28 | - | TGTGCCAGCAGCACCGCCTCTGGGGCCAACGTCCTGACTTTC | CASSTASGANVLTF
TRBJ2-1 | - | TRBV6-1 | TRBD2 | TGTGCCAGCAGTTCTAGCGGGAGGAATGAGCAGTTCTTC | CASSSSGRNEQFF
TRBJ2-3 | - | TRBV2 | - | TGTGCCCCTGTACAGGGGAGGGCAGATACGCAGTATTTT | CAPVQGRADTQYF
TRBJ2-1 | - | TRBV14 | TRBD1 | TGTGCCAGCAGCCATCCTACGCGGGACAGGGGAGGCAATGAGCAGTTCTTC | CASSHPTRDRGGNEQFF
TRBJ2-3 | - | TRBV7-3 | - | TGTGCCAGCAGCCAGCAGGGGGGAATTACAGATACGCAGTATTTT | CASSQQGGITDTQYF
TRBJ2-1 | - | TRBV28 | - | TGTGCCAGCAGTTTACAGCTCCGGAGAAATGAGCAGTTCTTC | CASSLQLRRNEQFF
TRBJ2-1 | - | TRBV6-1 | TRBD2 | TGTGCCAGCAGGCAGCGACTAGCGGAGAACAATGAGCAGTTCTTC | CASRQRLAENNEQFF
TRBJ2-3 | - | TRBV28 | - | TGTGCCAGCAGTTCTGCCCATGGCCAGGCGCAGTATTTT | CASSSAHGQAQYF
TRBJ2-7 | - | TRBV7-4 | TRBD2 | TGTGCCAGCAGCCTAGCGGGAAGGTCTAAGCAGTACTTC | CASSLAGRSKQYF
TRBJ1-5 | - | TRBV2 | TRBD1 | TGTGCCAGCAGTGCCGACAGGGGCAATCAGCCCCAGCATTTT | CASSADRGNQPQHF
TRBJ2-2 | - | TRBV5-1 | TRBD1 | TGCGCCAGCAGGATCCAGGGGGTCGCGAACACCGGGGAGCTGTTTTTT | CASRIQGVANTGELFF
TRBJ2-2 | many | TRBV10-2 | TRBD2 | TGCGCCAGCAGGACTAGCGGGGGAACCGGGGAGCTGTTTTTT | CASRTSGGTGELFF
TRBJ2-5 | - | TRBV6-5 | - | TGTGCCAGCAGTCTTGGTAGGGGACAAGAGACCCAGTACTTC | CASSLGRGQETQYF
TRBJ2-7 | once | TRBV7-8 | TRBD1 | TGTGCCAGCAGCCCCCTAGGCAGGGGGCAAGGCGAGCAGTACTTC | CASSPLGRGQGEQYF
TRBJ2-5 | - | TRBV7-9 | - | TGTGCCAGCAGCCCGGCCGGAGAGACCCAGTACTTC | CASSPAGETQYF
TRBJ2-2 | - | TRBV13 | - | TGTGCCAGCAGCTTTACCGGGACTCGATACACCGGGGAGCTGTTTTTT | CASSFTGTRYTGELFF
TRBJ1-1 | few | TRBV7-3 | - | TGTGCCAGCAGCCCACAGGGAGACACTGAAGCTTTCTTT | CASSPQGDTEAFF
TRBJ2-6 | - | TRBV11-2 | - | TGTGCCAGCAGCTTAGGTGGGGCCAACGTCCTGACTTTC | CASSLGGANVLTF
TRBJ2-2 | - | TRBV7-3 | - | TGTGCCAGCAGCGTCGGTCAGGCGGGCACCGGGGAGCTGTTTTTT | CASSVGQAGTGELFF
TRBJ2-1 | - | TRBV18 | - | TGTGCCAGCTCCCAAAATACGGAGGTAAATGAGCAGTTCTTC | CASSQNTEVNEQFF
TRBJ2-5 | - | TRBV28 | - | TGTGCCAGCAGTGCCACGGGAGCGGGAGAGACCCAGTACTTC | CASSATGAGETQYF
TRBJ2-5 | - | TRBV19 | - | TGTGCCAGTAGTATAACAGGGTCTTTCCAAGAGACCCAGTACTTC | CASSITGSFQETQYF
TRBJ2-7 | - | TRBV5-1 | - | TGCGCCAGCAGCTTGGAGACAGGCTTCTCCTACGAGCAGTACTTC | CASSLETGFSYEQYF
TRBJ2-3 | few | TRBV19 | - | TGTGCCAGTAGTATAACAGGGACGACTACAGATACGCAGTATTTT | CASSITGTTTDTQYF